This T cell receptor (beta chain) was observed in a study of blood T cell repertoires in COVID-19. The overall study: Donors in the United States, Italy and Spain gave samples during acute or convalescent COVID-19.

Methods used by the authors: Reference gene primers were amplified, and this amplification served to estimate nucleated cell counts. Here immunoSEQ multiplex PCR was the method, and the copy in TCRdb shows in-frame clones only, minus some. Clonal size and the V and J genes are those of that table, whereas D and trimming came from the DNA. There are roughly 190,000 clones in the sample; around 90% occur only once, and 3.5% to 4.5% lies in the top ten. V lost 1 base and J 3 bases, leaving 9 bases between the germline ends. Germline CDR1 is SQVTM and CDR2 is ANQGSEA. The CDR3 runs 13 residues. The specimen was peripheral blood. The TCR was taken from a human donor in a cohort sampled during active COVID-19. V gene TRBV29-1 combines with J gene TRBJ1-1; perhaps TRBD1 as D (5 bases). The CDR3 is CSVEGGGDTEAFF. The CDR3 DNA is TGCAGCGTTGAAGGGGGCGGGGACACTGAAGCTTTCTTT.